This TCR beta chain stems from a study of blood T cells in healthy people across ages. V was cut by 3 bases and J by 2 bases, with 19 bases left in between. This CDR3 region has 17 residues. Germline CDR1 reads SGHNT; CDR2 reads YYREEE (reference sequence). Study-level findings and limits: Strong correlation existed between TCR beta diversity and naive T cell percentage. Naive and antigen-experienced cells were not separated, limiting conclusive comparison.

As for this clonotype: Its cognate antigen is unknown.

Peripheral blood samples of around 11 milliliters were drawn from each donor. Using a J-beta primer mix together with a sample-barcoded 5' primer, a second PCR was run for about 6 to 12 cycles. Tagging of each cDNA molecule was performed by a template-switch adaptor with 12 random nucleotides. In TCRdb, the 5' RACE reads were re-called with MiXCR into one record per CDR3 protein. Among hundreds of thousands of distinct CDR3 sequences listed, roughly 64% were seen once. The sequencing input was blood. This TCR came from a man aged 25 to 40 in good health. The chain links TRBV5-4 to TRBJ2-3; tentatively, D is TRBD1 (6 bases). In nucleotides, the CDR3 is TGTGCCAGCAGCTCGCTCGGGCAGGGGATTTACACAGATACGCAGTATTTT. Protein product: CASSSLGQGIYTDTQYF. Variable domain in full (rest from reference TRBV5-4 and TRBJ2-3): ETGVTQSPTHLIKTRGQQVTLRCSSQSGHNTVSWYQQALGQGPQFIFQYYREEENGRGNFPPRFSGLQFPNYSSELNVNALELDDSALYLCASSSLGQGIYTDTQYFGPGTRLTVL.